Following are 27 T cell receptor beta chains from one sample sequenced in a study of blood T cell repertoires in COVID-19. Clones were sequenced by immunoSEQ multiplex PCR, and TCRdb holds only the in-frame ones, with some missing. The table lists fewer than 350,000 clones, around 89% of them singletons. The sample comprised PBMCs or T cells enriched from blood (not recorded which). Receptor source: a woman aged 18-29 years with acute COVID-19.

This chain uses TRBV28 with TRBJ2-7, with TRBD1 identical over 9 bases. This CDR3 comprises 16 residues. CDR1 is MDHEN, CDR2 SYDVKM, per germline. The J segment lost 3 bases and the V segment lost 3 bases, leaving 9 bases of the junction unmatched. The CDR3 is CASSFVPWTGDYEQYF. DNA for the CDR3: TGTGCCAGCAGTTTTGTCCCTTGGACAGGGGACTACGAGCAGTACTTC.

The chain carries TRBV9 and TRBJ1-1; the match to TRBD1 covers 8 bases. CDR1 is SGDLS and CDR2 is YYNGEE in the germline V gene. After removal of 6 bases from V and 8 bases from J, the junction contained 9 bases not matched to a gene. CDR3 size: 13 residues. Written as DNA, the CDR3 is TGTGCCAGCACTGACGACAGGGGAGGCGAAGCTTTCTTT. Translation gives CASTDDRGGEAFF.

V gene TRBV27 combines with J gene TRBJ1-1, with 7 nucleotides matching TRBD1. CDR3 length: 14 amino acids. Germline CDR1 MNHEY, CDR2 SMNVEV (reference sequence). The V gene end was trimmed by 8 bases and the J gene end by 2 bases; junction bases not matched to a gene: 8. CDR3 region: CASGSGGLNTEAFF. The DNA of the CDR3 is TGTGCCAGCGGATCAGGGGGTTTAAACACTGAAGCTTTCTTT.

This rearrangement joins TRBV19 to TRBJ2-1, with 11 bases fitting TRBD2. This CDR3 region has 15 residues. The ends lost 2 bases at V and 5 bases at J; junction bases unmatched: 2. In germline, CDR1 is LNHDA, CDR2 SQIVND (reference sequence). The CDR3 protein is CASSITSGSHNEQFF. The CDR3 DNA follows: TGTGCCAGTAGTATAACTAGCGGGAGCCACAATGAGCAGTTCTTC.

The rearrangement links TRBV30 to TRBJ1-2; TRBD1 is a possible D gene (6 bases). Germline CDR1 and CDR2: GTSNPN and SVGIG (reference sequence). The length of the CDR3 is 14 residues. Trimming stripped 1 base from V and 1 base from J, with 10 bases between. CDR3: CAWSEEDSNYGYTF. The CDR3 region has the DNA TGTGCCTGGAGTGAAGAGGACAGTAACTATGGCTACACCTTC.

The chain couples TRBV4-1 to TRBJ2-1, with D possibly being TRBD1 (6 bases). Germline V gives CDR1 MGHRA, CDR2 YSYEKL. V was cut by 2 bases and J by 14 bases, with 13 bases left in between. The CDR3 totals 12 residues. CDR3 region: CASSQPEGVKFF. CDR3 nucleotide sequence: TGCGCCAGCAGCCAACCCGAGGGGGTCAAGTTCTTC.

The chain is built from TRBV7-7 and TRBJ2-5; D perhaps matches TRBD2 (5 bases). Germline lookup yields CDR1 SSHAT and CDR2 FNYEAQ (reference sequence). The V end lost 1 base, the J end lost 5 bases, and 11 bases lay between the germline ends. The CDR3 sequence is 14 residues long. The CDR3 DNA sequence: TGTGCCAGCAGCTTAGGGGCCGGCGGGGAGACCCAGTACTTC. Its protein product is CASSLGAGGETQYF.

The gene calls are TRBV9 and TRBJ2-1; 8 bases map to TRBD1. The CDR3 is 15 amino acids. Per the germline V gene, CDR1 is SGDLS and CDR2 is YYNGEE. V lost 1 base and J lost 5; bases outside the gene matches: 5. CDR3 sequence (DNA): TGTGCCAGCAGCGTATATAGGACAGGGAACAATGAGCAGTTCTTC. Protein product: CASSVYRTGNNEQFF.

The V and J genes are TRBV21-1 and TRBJ2-2; the table assigns TRBD2, which was not confirmed against the DNA. TRBV21-1 is marked as a pseudogene. This CDR3 has 19 amino acids. This CDR3 is CASSKFVALAGVVTGELFF. The CDR3 coding sequence is TGTGCCAGCAGCAAATTTGTTGCACTAGCGGGAGTAGTTACCGGGGAGCTGTTTTTT.

This clone was seen a single time. The chain couples TRBV29-1 to TRBJ1-2, with a tentative D call TRBD1 (5 bases). The CDR3 loop spans 13 amino acids. V dropped 7 bases and J dropped 5 bases, with 17 bases sitting between them. The germline gives CDR1 SQVTM, CDR2 ANQGSEA. CDR3 nucleotide sequence: TGCAGCGCCGCAGGGCCCCTGACTTATGGCTACACCTTC. Translation gives CSAAGPLTYGYTF.

This clone was seen only once. The chain has TRBV5-1 and TRBJ1-1; 8 nucleotides align to TRBD1. Trimming at V came to 0 bases and at J to 1 base, leaving 2 bases not matched to a gene. The germline CDR1 and CDR2 sequences are SGHRS and YFSETQ. The CDR3 is 15 residues long. CDR3 coding DNA: TGCGCCAGCAGCTTGGAGCAGGGGGCGAACACTGAAGCTTTCTTT. Protein sequence: CASSLEQGANTEAFF. The whole variable domain, filled in from reference TRBV5-1 and TRBJ1-1, reads KAGVTQTPRYLIKTRGQQVTLSCSPISGHRSVSWYQQTPGQGLQFLFEYFSETQRNKGNFPGRFSGRQFSNSRSEMNVSTLELGDSALYLCASSLEQGANTEAFFGQGTRLTVV.

The rearrangement links TRBV3-1 (or the pseudogene TRBV3-2) to TRBJ2-1, with 9 bases fitting TRBD2. The junction had 11 bases not matched to a gene; V was cut back by 1 base and J by 7 bases. The germline V gene encodes CDR1 LGHDT and CDR2 YNNKEL (reference sequence). The CDR3 runs 17 residues. The CDR3 sequence: CASSQGTGAGGGNEQFF. The CDR3 region has the DNA TGTGCCAGCAGCCAAGGTACCGGGGCGGGAGGGGGTAATGAGCAGTTCTTC.

The chain has TRBV11-3 and TRBJ2-2, with D tentatively TRBD2 (5 bases). V was clipped by 5 bases and J by 5 bases, with 15 bases between them. The V gene's germline CDR1 is SGHNT and CDR2 YENEEA. The CDR3 totals 15 residues. The CDR3 region is CASSPRGMRTGELFF. The CDR3, as DNA: TGTGCCAGCAGCCCCCGGGGTATGAGGACCGGGGAGCTGTTTTTT.

The V call is TRBV6-5, the J call TRBJ2-7; TRBD2 agrees at 8 bases. The CDR3 sequence is 15 residues long. V trimming: 0 bases; J trimming: 4 bases; junction bases outside the gene matches: 5. Per the germline V gene, CDR1 is MNHEY and CDR2 is SVGAGI. The CDR3 is CASSYSTGGLYEQYF. CDR3 nucleotides: TGTGCCAGCAGTTACTCGACGGGAGGGCTGTACGAGCAGTACTTC.

This CDR3 reads CASSASLAGPHTDTQYF. The DNA of the CDR3 is TGTGCCAGCAGCGCCTCGCTAGCGGGGCCCCACACAGATACGCAGTATTTT. The chain has TRBV7-9 and TRBJ2-3, with 9 bases lining up with TRBD2. The J segment lost 2 bases and the V segment lost 5 bases, leaving 11 bases of the junction unmatched. Germline V lookup: CDR1 SEHNR, CDR2 FQNEAQ (reference sequence). The CDR3 is made up of 17 amino acids.

As to this clone: The sample holds other DNA sequences that translate to the same CDR3. The chain is built from TRBV5-1 and TRBJ1-1, with D unresolved. Trimming left V 0 bases short and J 0 bases short, with 9 bases between. From germline, CDR1 is SGHRS and CDR2 YFSETQ. CDR3 length: 15 residues. CDR3 sequence reads: CASSLVGGLNTEAFF. CDR3 sequence (DNA): TGCGCCAGCAGCTTGGTTGGCGGATTGAACACTGAAGCTTTCTTT.

With respect to this clone: This sample also contains other DNA sequences that code for the same CDR3. The V and J genes are TRBV11-2 and TRBJ2-2; 9 bases map to TRBD2. J lost 3 bases, V lost 6 bases, and 5 bases had no gene match. The CDR3 extends over 15 amino acids. The germline V gene has CDR1 SGHAT and CDR2 FQNNGV. The DNA for the CDR3 is TGTGCCAGCAGTCCACGACTAGCGGACACCGGGGAGCTGTTTTTT. This gives the protein CASSPRLADTGELFF.

This CDR3 is CASRTGVHSPLHF. The DNA for the CDR3 is TGTGCCAGCCGGACAGGGGTGCATTCACCCCTCCACTTT. The V and J genes are TRBV2 and TRBJ1-6; 9 positions agree with TRBD1. The germline CDR1 and CDR2 sequences are SNHLY and FYNNEI. V dropped 8 bases and J dropped 8; count of bases not matched to a gene: 4. The CDR3 length is 13 residues. Filled out from reference TRBV2 and TRBJ1-6, the complete variable domain reads EPEVTQTPSHQVTQMGQEVILRCVPISNHLYFYWYRQILGQKVEFLVSFYNNEISEKSEIFDDQFSVERPDGSNFTLKIRSTKLEDSAMYFCASRTGVHSPLHFGNGTRLTVT.

The V call is TRBV27, the J call TRBJ2-7; perhaps TRBD1 as D (5 bases). Looked up from germline, CDR1 is MNHEY and CDR2 is SMNVEV (reference sequence). There are 14 residues in the CDR3. Trimming pared 2 bases from V and 3 bases from J, leaving 11 bases between. The CDR3 sequence is CASSLQGPLYEQYF. CDR3 DNA: TGTGCCAGCAGTTTACAGGGCCCTCTCTACGAGCAGTACTTC.

This clone appeared once. The chain carries TRBV27 and TRBJ1-6; no reliable D call. CDR1 and CDR2 (germline): MNHEY, SMNVEV (reference sequence). V lost 4 bases and J lost 4, with 11 bases in between. This CDR3 has 15 amino acids. The CDR3 DNA reads TGTGCCAGCAGTTCTTACGGGATTTATAATTCACCCCTCCACTTT. Its translation: CASSSYGIYNSPLHF.

The chain combines TRBV30 with TRBJ2-7, with a tentative D call TRBD1 (6 bases). This CDR3 comprises 11 residues. Looked up from germline, CDR1 is GTSNPN and CDR2 is SVGIG (reference sequence). V lost 3 bases, J lost 6 bases, and 9 bases lay in between. The CDR3 DNA follows: TGTGCCTGGAGGCAGGGGCCCGAGCAGTACTTC. Translation gives CAWRQGPEQYF.

The gene calls are TRBV7-2 and TRBJ1-2, with D uncertain. V dropped 1 base and J dropped 0 bases, with 12 bases sitting between them. Germline CDR1 reads SGHTA; CDR2 reads FQGNSA. The CDR3 covers 16 residues. Here the CDR3 DNA reads TGTGCCAGCAGCTTAGATTACCGAGGCTCTAACTATGGCTACACCTTC. This sequence encodes CASSLDYRGSNYGYTF.

In this sample, this clone turned up a few times. The J gene is TRBJ2-1, the V gene TRBV18, with 7 bases lining up with TRBD2. Germline-derived CDR1 and CDR2 are KGHSH and LQKENI. The CDR3 extends over 13 amino acids. With V trimmed by 3 bases and J by 12 bases, 8 bases remained unmatched. The CDR3 is CASSPDGGRGQFF. The CDR3 DNA follows: TGTGCCAGCTCACCTGATGGTGGGAGGGGGCAGTTCTTC.

The chain combines TRBV20-1 with TRBJ2-2; perhaps TRBD2 as D (5 bases). V was clipped by 3 bases and J by 6 bases, with 17 bases between them. CDR1 DFQATT and CDR2 SNEGSKA come from the germline V gene (reference sequence). The CDR3 runs 15 residues. The CDR3 sequence is CSASLSRGLSGELFF. Here the CDR3 DNA reads TGCAGTGCTAGTCTTAGTCGGGGATTGTCCGGGGAGCTGTTTTTT.

V usage is TRBV2 and J usage is TRBJ2-1, with TRBD2 identical over 9 bases. This CDR3 has 14 amino acids. Per germline, CDR1 SNHLY and CDR2 FYNNEI. Losses at the gene ends were 7 bases for V and 11 bases for J; bases not matched to a gene: 12. CDR3 sequence (DNA): TGTGCCAGCATCGGCGGGAGGGCCCTATACCAGCAGTTCTTC. This sequence encodes CASIGGRALYQQFF. Drawing the rest from reference TRBV2 and TRBJ2-1, the complete variable domain is EPEVTQTPSHQVTQMGQEVILRCVPISNHLYFYWYRQILGQKVEFLVSFYNNEISEKSEIFDDQFSVERPDGSNFTLKIRSTKLEDSAMYFCASIGGRALYQQFFGPGTRLTVL.

A note on this clone: The junction departs from the called germline gene at one end, perhaps through a read error. The chain uses TRBV19 and TRBJ2-7; a weak D match, TRBD1 (5 bases). The CDR3 loop spans 13 amino acids. CDR1 is LNHDA and CDR2 is SQIVND in the germline V gene (reference sequence). Written as DNA, the CDR3 is TGTGCCAGTAGTATAGTTAACCGGGCAGGGAAGCTCTTC. It is translated as CASSIVNRAGKLF.

The chain couples TRBV11-2 to TRBJ2-5; 7 nucleotides align to TRBD2. After removal of 1 base from V and 4 bases from J, the junction contained 9 bases not matched to a gene. From germline, CDR1 is SGHAT and CDR2 FQNNGV. The CDR3 has 16 residues. Written as DNA, the CDR3 is TGTGCCAGCAGCTTAGGTCAGGGAGGGGTCCGAGAGACCCAGTACTTC. Translating gives CASSLGQGGVRETQYF.